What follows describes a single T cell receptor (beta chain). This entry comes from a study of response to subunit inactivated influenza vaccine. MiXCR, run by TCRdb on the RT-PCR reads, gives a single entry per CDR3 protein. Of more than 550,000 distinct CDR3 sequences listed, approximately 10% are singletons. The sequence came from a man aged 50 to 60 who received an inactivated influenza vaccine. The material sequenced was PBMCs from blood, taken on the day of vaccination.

CDR3 in DNA: TGTGCCACCAGTGATGTGGGGCATGAGTATTTT. Translation gives CATSDVGHEYF. The chain joins TRBV24-1 to TRBJ2-3; a weak D match, TRBD1 (5 bases). V lost 3 bases to trimming and J lost 13 bases, with 10 bases between them. The CDR3 length is 11 residues. Germline CDR1 KGHDR, CDR2 SFDVKD.